This T cell receptor beta chain is from a study of radiation and T cells in renal cell carcinoma. This clone has just one count. Germline V gene lookup returns CDR1 LNHDA and CDR2 SQIVND (reference sequence). This CDR3 spans 14 amino acids. V was shortened by 4 bases and J by 6 bases, with 15 bases between the two germline ends. Profiled with immunoSEQ multiplex PCR; TCRdb holds only in-frame clones, not every one. The repertoire holds 15,000 to 18,000 clones, roughly three fifths seen once, with roughly 11% in the top ten. Treatment indicated: treatment-naive control, cytoreductive nephrectomy. The sequenced sample was tumor tissue, obtained from a patient whose treatment was nephrectomy without radiotherapy. This clonotype was obtained from a man aged 50 to 60 with renal cell carcinoma. The chain joins TRBV19 to TRBJ1-1; D unclear. Here the CDR3 reads CASSTKAAPAEAFF. In DNA, the CDR3 is TGTGCCAGTAGTACGAAGGCCGCCCCTGCTGAAGCTTTCTTT.